The clone carrying this TCR beta chain was observed a handful of times. This sample is part of a study of blood T cell repertoires in COVID-19. This table comes from immunoSEQ multiplex PCR, and its TCRdb copy is limited to in-frame clones, with some not included. This sample has over 120,000 clones, with roughly 82% found just once. The clonotype comes from a man aged 55 to 70 with active or convalescent COVID-19. Sequencing input: peripheral blood.

The CDR3 region has the DNA TGTGCCAGCCGAGAGGACAGAGCCTATGGCTACACCTTC. Its protein is CASREDRAYGYTF. This chain uses TRBV6-5 with TRBJ1-2; D is possibly TRBD1 (6 bases). The CDR3 is made up of 13 amino acids. The V gene lost 8 bases and the J gene lost 4 bases, with 14 bases spanning the gap. CDR1 is MNHEY and CDR2 is SVGAGI in the germline V gene.